This TCR beta chain was sequenced for a study of cytomegalovirus exposure and HLA in healthy donors. The study sampled nominally healthy donors, though unrecorded immune exposures were likely. The PCR employed 60 Vbeta primers together with 13 Jbeta primers. Per the original methods: Among the unique TCR beta chains that a later analysis counted, 80 million to 100 million in all, 9.5 million to 12 million were shared. Profiling relied on immunoSEQ multiplex PCR, and the TCRdb table lists in-frame clones only, not all of them. Clone size and V and J calls were adopted from that table, with D and trimming inferred from the DNA. The sample lists roughly 130,000 clones; approximately 80% were seen once. Overall study findings and caveats: Overall, about 160 TCR beta chains were annotated as cytomegalovirus-associated. While the bulk of TCR sequences proved rare, some public TCRs turned up in many donors.

Worth noting for this clone: Antigen: not known.

The clonotype comes from a girl aged 2 to 10 in good health and CMV-seronegative. The sequenced sample was PBMCs.

The CDR3 DNA reads TGTGCCAGCAGCGTAGGGGGGACAGGGGGAACCGGGGAGCTGTTTTTT. Translated: CASSVGGTGGTGELFF. The genes are TRBV9 and TRBJ2-2, with 11 nucleotides matching TRBD1. J gave up 5 bases and V 0 bases, and 3 bases lay outside the gene matches. The germline CDR1 and CDR2 sequences are SGDLS and YYNGEE. The CDR3 sequence is 16 residues long.